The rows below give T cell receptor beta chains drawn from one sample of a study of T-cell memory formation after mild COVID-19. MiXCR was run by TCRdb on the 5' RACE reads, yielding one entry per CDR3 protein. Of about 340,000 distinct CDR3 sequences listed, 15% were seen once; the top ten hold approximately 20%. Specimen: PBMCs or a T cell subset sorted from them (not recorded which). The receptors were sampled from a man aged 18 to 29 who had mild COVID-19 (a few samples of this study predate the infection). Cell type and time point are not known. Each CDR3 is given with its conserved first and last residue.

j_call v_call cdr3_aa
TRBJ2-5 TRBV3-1 CASSPQGPPQYF
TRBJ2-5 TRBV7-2 CASNLSGEETQYF
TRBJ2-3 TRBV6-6 CASSYVEGGRDTQYF
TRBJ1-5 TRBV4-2 CASSQDHGTGNQPQHF
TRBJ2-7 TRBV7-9 CASSPAGHYEQYF
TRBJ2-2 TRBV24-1 CATSDFARATGELFF
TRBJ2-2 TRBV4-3 CASSQGTSAGELFF
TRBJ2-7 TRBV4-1 CASSQEAEVRVEQYF
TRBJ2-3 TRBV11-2 CASSSTSGGFADTQYF
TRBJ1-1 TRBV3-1 CASSQLDWRAAAFF
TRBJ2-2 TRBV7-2 CASSFLADPNTGELFF
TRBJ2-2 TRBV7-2 CASSFRTVLDTGELFF
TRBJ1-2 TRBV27 CASSFSSVGDYTF
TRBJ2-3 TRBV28 CASRLTSGRTDTQYF
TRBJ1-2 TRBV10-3 CAIRAGGYTF
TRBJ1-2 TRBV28 CASRFDGNYGYTF
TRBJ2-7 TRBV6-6 CASSLAGLSSYEQYF
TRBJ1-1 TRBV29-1 CSVERGGAGTEAFF
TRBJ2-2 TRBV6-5 CASSYVPGGNTGELFF
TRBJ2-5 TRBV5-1 CASSWGSVETQYF
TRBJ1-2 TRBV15 CATSEGLDYGYTF
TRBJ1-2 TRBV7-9 CASEEAKLYTF
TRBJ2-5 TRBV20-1 CSARVPSLWETQYF
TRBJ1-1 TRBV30 CAYPQGGEAFF
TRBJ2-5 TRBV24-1 CATSDPGGSGGQETQYF
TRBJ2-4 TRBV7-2 CASSVGLAGGNIQYF
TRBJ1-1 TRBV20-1 CSARAHLGLNTEAFF
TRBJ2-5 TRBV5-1 CASSLVAGGAQETQYF
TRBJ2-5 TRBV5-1 CASSLGPGGRGETQYF
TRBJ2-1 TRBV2 CASSISREQFF
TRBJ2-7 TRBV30 CAWSDRLAGAGRGEQYF
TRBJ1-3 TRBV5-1 CASRVGVSGNTIYF